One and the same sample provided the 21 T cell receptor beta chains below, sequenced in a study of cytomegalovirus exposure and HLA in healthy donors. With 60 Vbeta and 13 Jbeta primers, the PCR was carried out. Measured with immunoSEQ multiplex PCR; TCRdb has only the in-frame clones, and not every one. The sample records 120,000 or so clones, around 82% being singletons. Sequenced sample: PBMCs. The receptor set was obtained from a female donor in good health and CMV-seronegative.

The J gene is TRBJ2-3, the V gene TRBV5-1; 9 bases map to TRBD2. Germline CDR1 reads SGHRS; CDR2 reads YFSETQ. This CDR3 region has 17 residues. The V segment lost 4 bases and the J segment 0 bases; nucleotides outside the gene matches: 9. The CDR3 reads CASSQTSGQTSTDTQYF. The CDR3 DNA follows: TGCGCCAGCAGCCAGACTAGCGGACAAACTAGCACAGATACGCAGTATTTT.

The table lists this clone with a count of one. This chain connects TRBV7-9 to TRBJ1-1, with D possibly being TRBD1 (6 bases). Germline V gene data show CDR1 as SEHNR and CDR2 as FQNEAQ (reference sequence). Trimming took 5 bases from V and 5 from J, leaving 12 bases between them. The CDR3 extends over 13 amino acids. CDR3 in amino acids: CASSRSRGTEAFF. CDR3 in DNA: TGTGCCAGCAGCCGATCCAGGGGAACTGAAGCTTTCTTT.

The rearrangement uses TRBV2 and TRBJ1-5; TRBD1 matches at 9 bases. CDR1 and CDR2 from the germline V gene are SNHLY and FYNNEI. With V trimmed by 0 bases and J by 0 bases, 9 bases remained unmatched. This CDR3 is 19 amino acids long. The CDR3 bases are TGTGCCAGCAGTGAAGCGTATAGACAGGGGGTTTCTAGCAATCAGCCCCAGCATTTT. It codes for CASSEAYRQGVSSNQPQHF. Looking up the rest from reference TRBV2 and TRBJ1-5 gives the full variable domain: EPEVTQTPSHQVTQMGQEVILRCVPISNHLYFYWYRQILGQKVEFLVSFYNNEISEKSEIFDDQFSVERPDGSNFTLKIRSTKLEDSAMYFCASSEAYRQGVSSNQPQHFGDGTRLSIL.

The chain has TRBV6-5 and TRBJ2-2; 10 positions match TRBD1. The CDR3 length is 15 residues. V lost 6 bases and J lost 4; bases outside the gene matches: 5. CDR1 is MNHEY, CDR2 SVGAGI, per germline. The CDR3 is CASRRQGAGTGELFF. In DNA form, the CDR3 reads TGTGCCAGCAGGCGACAGGGGGCGGGCACCGGGGAGCTGTTTTTT.

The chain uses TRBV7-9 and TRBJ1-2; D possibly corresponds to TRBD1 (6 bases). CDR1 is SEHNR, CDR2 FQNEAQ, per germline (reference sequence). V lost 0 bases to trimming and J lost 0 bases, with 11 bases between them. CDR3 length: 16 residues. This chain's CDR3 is CASSLAGTKANYGYTF. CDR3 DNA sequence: TGTGCCAGCAGCTTAGCAGGGACAAAAGCTAACTATGGCTACACCTTC.

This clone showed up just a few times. The CDR3 loop is CASSSPEGLAPQYF. CDR3 sequence (DNA): TGTGCCAGCAGCAGCCCCGAGGGACTAGCCCCGCAGTATTTT. The J gene is TRBJ2-3, the V gene TRBV6-6; 9 bases line up with TRBD2. V trimming: 6 bases; J trimming: 10 bases; junction bases outside the gene matches: 11. CDR3 length: 14 amino acids. The germline V gene encodes CDR1 MNHNY and CDR2 SVGAGI (reference sequence).

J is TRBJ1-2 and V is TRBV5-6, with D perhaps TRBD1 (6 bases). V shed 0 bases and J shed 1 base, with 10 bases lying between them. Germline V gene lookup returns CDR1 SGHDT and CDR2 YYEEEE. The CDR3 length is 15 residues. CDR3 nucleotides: TGTGCCAGCAGCTTGGCCGGACAGAGTAACTATGGCTACACCTTC. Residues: CASSLAGQSNYGYTF.

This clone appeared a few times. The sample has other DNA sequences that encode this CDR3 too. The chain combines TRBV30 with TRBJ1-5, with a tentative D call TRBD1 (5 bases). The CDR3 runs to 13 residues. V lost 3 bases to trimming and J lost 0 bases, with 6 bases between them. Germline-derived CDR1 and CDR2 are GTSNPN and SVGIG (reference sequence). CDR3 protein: CAWSRDSNQPQHF. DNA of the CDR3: TGTGCCTGGAGCAGGGATAGCAATCAGCCCCAGCATTTT.

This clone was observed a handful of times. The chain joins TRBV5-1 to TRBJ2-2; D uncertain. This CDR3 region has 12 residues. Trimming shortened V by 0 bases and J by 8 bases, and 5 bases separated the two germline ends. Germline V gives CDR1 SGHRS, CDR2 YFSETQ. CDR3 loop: CASSLAGGELFF. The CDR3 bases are TGCGCCAGCAGCTTGGCCGGGGGGGAGCTGTTTTTT.

CDR3 sequence (DNA): TGCGCCAGCAGCCGGGCCCGGGACAGCTATGAAAAACTGTTTTTT. Its protein product is CASSRARDSYEKLFF. The chain has TRBV5-1 and TRBJ1-4, with TRBD1 identical over 7 bases. Germline CDR1 reads SGHRS; CDR2 reads YFSETQ. Trimming took 4 bases from V and 6 from J; bases not matched to a gene: 9. The CDR3 is made up of 15 amino acids. Supplemented by reference TRBV5-1 and TRBJ1-4, the full variable domain reads KAGVTQTPRYLIKTRGQQVTLSCSPISGHRSVSWYQQTPGQGLQFLFEYFSETQRNKGNFPGRFSGRQFSNSRSEMNVSTLELGDSALYLCASSRARDSYEKLFFGSGTQLSVL.

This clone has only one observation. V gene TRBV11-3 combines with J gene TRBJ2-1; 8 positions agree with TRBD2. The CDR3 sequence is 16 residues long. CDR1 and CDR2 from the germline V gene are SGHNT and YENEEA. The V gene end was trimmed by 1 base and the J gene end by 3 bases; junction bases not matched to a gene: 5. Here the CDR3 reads CASSLARSGGYNEQFF. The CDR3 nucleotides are TGTGCCAGCAGCTTAGCCAGAAGCGGGGGCTACAATGAGCAGTTCTTC.

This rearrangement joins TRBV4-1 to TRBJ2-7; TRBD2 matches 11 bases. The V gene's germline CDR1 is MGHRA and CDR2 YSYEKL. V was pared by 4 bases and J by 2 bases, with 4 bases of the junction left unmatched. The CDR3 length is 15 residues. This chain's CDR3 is CASSPYSGRAYEQYF. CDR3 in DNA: TGCGCCAGCAGCCCTTATAGCGGGAGGGCCTACGAGCAGTACTTC.

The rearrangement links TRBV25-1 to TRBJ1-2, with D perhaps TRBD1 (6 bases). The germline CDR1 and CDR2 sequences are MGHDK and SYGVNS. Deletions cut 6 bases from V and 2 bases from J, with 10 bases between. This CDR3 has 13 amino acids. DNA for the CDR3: TGTGCCAGCAGACTTACAGGGAACTATGGCTACACCTTC. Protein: CASRLTGNYGYTF.

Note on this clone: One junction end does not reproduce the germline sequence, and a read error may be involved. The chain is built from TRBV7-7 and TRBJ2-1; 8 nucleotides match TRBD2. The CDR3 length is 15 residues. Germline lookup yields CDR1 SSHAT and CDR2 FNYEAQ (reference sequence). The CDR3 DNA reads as TGTGCTAGCAGCTTAGCTTCCGGGAGGGCCAATGAGCAGTTCTTC. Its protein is CASSLASGRANEQFF.

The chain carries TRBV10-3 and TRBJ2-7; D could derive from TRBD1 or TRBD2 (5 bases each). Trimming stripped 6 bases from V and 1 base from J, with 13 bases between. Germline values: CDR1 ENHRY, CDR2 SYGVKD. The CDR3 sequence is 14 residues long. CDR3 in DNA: TGTGCCATCAGCGAGGGGCCCCAATCCTACGAGCAGTACTTC. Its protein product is CAISEGPQSYEQYF.

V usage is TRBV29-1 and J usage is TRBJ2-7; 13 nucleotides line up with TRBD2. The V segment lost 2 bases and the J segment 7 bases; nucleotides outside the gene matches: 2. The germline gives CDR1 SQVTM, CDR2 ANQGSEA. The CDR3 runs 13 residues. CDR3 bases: TGCAGCGTTGAAACTAGCGGGAGGGTGGAGCAGTACTTC. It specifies CSVETSGRVEQYF.

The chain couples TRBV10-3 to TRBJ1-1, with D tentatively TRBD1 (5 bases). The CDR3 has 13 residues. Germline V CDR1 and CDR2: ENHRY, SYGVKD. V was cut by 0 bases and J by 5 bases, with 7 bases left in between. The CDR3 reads CAISESRVTEAFF. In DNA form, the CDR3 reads TGTGCCATCAGTGAGTCCAGGGTTACTGAAGCTTTCTTT.

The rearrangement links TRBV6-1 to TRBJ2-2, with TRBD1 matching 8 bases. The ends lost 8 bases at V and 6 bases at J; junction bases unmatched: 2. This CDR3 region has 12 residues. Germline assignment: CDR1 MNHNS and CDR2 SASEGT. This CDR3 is CASRDRPGELFF. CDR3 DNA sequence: TGTGCCAGCCGGGACAGGCCCGGGGAGCTGTTTTTT.

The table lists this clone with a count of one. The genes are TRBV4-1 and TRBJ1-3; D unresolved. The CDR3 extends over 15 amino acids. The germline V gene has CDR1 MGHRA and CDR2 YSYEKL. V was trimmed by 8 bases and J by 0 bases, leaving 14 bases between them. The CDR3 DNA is TGCGCCAGCGAGCGGACGGGCAACTCTGGAAACACCATATATTTT. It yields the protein CASERTGNSGNTIYF.

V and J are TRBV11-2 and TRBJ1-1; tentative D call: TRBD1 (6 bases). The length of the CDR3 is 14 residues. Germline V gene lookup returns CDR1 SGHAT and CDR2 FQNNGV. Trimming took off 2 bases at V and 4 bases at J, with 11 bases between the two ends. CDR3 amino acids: CASSLKGEFTEAFF. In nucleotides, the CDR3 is TGTGCCAGCAGCTTAAAGGGGGAATTCACTGAAGCTTTCTTT.

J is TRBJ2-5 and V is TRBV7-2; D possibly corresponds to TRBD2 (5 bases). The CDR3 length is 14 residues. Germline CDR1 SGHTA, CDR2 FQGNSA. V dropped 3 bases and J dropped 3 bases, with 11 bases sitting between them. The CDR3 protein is CASSFGGKKETQYF. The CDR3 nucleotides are TGTGCCAGCAGCTTTGGAGGTAAAAAAGAGACCCAGTACTTC. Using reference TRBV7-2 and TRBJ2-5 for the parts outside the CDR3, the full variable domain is GAGVSQSPSNKVTEKGKDVELRCDPISGHTALYWYRQSLGQGLEFLIYFQGNSAPDKSGLPSDRFSAERTGGSVSTLTIQRTQQEDSAVYLCASSFGGKKETQYFGPGTRLLVL.